This T cell receptor (beta chain) comes out of a study of identical twins. General study results and limits: Invariant cells of the MAIT and iNKT types might have partly distorted the zero-insertion analyses.

In regard to this clonotype: Its antigen is currently unknown.

Unique molecular identifiers were in the cDNA, with template-switch universal primer binding. TCRdb passed the 5' RACE reads through MiXCR, listing each CDR3 protein once. The repertoire consists of around 490,000 distinct CDR3 sequences, with 20% to 25% occurring once and the leading ten covering around 0.47%. This same sample was also taken into another study, of yellow fever vaccine responses in identical twins. Turning to that study: On the reported evidence, twins' vaccine T cell responses seemed partly convergent and partly personalized.

The sample was CD4+ T cells sorted from blood. The TCR was taken from a woman aged 18-29 years in good health.

The CDR3, as DNA: TGTGCCAGCAGCCAGGCCCGAGGCTACACCTTC. This codes for CASSQARGYTF. The chain is built from TRBV12-3 or TRBV12-4 and TRBJ1-2, with D unclear. The CDR3 extends over 11 amino acids. V was cut by 6 bases and J by 8 bases, with 10 bases left in between.